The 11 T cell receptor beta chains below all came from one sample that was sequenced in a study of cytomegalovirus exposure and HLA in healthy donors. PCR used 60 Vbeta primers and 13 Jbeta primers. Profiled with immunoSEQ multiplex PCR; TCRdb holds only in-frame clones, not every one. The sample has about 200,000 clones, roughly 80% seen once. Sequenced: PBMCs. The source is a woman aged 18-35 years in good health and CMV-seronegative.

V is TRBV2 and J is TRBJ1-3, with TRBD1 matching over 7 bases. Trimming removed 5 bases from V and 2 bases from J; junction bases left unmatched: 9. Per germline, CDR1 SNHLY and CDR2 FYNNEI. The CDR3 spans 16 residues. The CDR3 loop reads CASSRQGQNAGNTIYF. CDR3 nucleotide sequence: TGTGCCAGCAGTAGACAGGGCCAAAACGCTGGAAACACCATATATTTT. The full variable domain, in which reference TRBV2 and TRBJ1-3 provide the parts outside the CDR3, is EPEVTQTPSHQVTQMGQEVILRCVPISNHLYFYWYRQILGQKVEFLVSFYNNEISEKSEIFDDQFSVERPDGSNFTLKIRSTKLEDSAMYFCASSRQGQNAGNTIYFGEGSWLTVV.

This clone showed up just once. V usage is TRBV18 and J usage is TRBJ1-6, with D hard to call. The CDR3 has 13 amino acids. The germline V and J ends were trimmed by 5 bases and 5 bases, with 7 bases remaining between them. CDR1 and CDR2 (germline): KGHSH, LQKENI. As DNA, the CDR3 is TGTGCCAGCTCAGGGCTCGATAATTCACCCCTCCACTTT. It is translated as CASSGLDNSPLHF.

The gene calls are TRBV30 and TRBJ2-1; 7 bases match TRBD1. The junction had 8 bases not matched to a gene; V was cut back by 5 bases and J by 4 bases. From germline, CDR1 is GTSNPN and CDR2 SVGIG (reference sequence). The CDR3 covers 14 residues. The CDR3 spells CAWGPGTAYNEQFF. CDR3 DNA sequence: TGTGCCTGGGGACCCGGGACAGCGTACAATGAGCAGTTCTTC.

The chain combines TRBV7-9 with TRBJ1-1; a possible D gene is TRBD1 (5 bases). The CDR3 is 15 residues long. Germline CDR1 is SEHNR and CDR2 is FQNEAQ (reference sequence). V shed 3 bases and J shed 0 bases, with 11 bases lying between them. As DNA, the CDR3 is TGTGCCAGCAGCTTTAGGCAGGGTTTGAACACTGAAGCTTTCTTT. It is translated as CASSFRQGLNTEAFF.

The CDR3 spells CASSSRSLAGIANEQFF. In DNA form, the CDR3 reads TGTGCCAGCAGCTCCCGGTCCCTAGCGGGGATAGCCAATGAGCAGTTCTTC. V gene TRBV7-9 combines with J gene TRBJ2-1, with 9 bases aligning to TRBD2. This CDR3 region has 17 residues. Trimming cost V 4 bases and J 6 bases; bases outside gene matches: 13. CDR1 is SEHNR, CDR2 FQNEAQ, per germline (reference sequence).

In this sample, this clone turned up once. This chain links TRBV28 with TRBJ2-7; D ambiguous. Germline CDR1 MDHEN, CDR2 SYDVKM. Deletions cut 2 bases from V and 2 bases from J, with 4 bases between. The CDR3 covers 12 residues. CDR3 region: CASSLSPYEQYF. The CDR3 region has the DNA TGTGCCAGCAGTTTAAGCCCCTACGAGCAGTACTTC.

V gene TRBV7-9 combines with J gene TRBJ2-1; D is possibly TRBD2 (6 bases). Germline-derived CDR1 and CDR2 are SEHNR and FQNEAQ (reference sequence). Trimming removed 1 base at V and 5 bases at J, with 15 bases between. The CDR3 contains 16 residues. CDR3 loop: CASSLVEGELDNEQFF. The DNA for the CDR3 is TGTGCCAGCAGCTTAGTGGAGGGAGAGCTAGACAATGAGCAGTTCTTC.

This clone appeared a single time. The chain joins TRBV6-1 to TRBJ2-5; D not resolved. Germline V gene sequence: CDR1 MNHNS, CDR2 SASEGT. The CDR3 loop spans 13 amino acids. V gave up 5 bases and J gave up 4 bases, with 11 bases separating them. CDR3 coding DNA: TGTGCCAGCAGTAGAGCCTCCGGAGAGACCCAGTACTTC. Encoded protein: CASSRASGETQYF.

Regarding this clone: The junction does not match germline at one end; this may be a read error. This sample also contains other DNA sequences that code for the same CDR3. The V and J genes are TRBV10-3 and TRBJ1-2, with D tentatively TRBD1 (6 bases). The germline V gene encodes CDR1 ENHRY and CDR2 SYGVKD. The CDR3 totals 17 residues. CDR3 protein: CAISESTDSPAFYGYTF. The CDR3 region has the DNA TGTGCCATCAGCGAGTCGACGGACAGCCCCGCGTTCTATGGCTACACCTTC.

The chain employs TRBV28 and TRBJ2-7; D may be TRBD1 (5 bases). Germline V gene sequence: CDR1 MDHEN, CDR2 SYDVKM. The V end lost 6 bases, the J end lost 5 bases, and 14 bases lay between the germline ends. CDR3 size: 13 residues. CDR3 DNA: TGTGCCAGCAGCCAAGGGGCTAATAACGAGCAGTACTTC. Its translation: CASSQGANNEQYF.

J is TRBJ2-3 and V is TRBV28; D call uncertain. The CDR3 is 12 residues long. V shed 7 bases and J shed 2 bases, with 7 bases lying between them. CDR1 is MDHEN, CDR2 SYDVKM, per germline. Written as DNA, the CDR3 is TGTGCCAGCAAAGAGTTCACAGATACGCAGTATTTT. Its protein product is CASKEFTDTQYF.